The 25 T cell receptor beta chains below all came from one sample that was sequenced in a study of blood T cell repertoires in COVID-19. Data came from immunoSEQ multiplex PCR; TCRdb stores just in-frame clones and leaves some out. The profile covers 250,000 to 300,000 clones, with roughly 91% appearing a single time and about 2.1% taken by the ten largest. The sample taken for sequencing was PBMCs or T cells enriched from blood (not recorded which). These receptors were taken from a woman aged 40 to 50 with acute COVID-19.

This clone was detected a few times. This sequence joins TRBV24-1 and TRBJ2-1, with 7 bases matching TRBD2. The CDR3 contains 18 residues. V shed 5 bases and J 3 bases; nucleotides not matched to a gene: 15. Germline V gives CDR1 KGHDR, CDR2 SFDVKD. In DNA form, the CDR3 reads TGTGCCACCAGTGGGGGGACGGGGGGTTTGGCGTACTACAATGAGCAGTTCTTC. This sequence encodes CATSGGTGGLAYYNEQFF.

The gene calls are TRBV2 and TRBJ2-1, with 12 positions matching TRBD2. Trimming at V came to 0 bases and at J to 9 bases, leaving 6 bases not matched to a gene. The CDR3 runs 16 residues. The germline V gene encodes CDR1 SNHLY and CDR2 FYNNEI. The CDR3 DNA reads as TGTGCCAGCAGTGAAGCCCTACTAGCGGGAGGAGTTGAGCAGTTCTTC. Its protein product is CASSEALLAGGVEQFF.

The chain is built from TRBV7-9 and TRBJ1-4; D ambiguous. The V and J ends lost 5 bases and 1 base respectively, with 8 bases between them. The CDR3 is made up of 14 amino acids. CDR1 SEHNR and CDR2 FQNEAQ come from the germline V gene (reference sequence). CDR3 residues: CASSIERTNEKLFF. The CDR3 bases are TGTGCCAGCAGCATAGAGAGAACTAATGAAAAACTGTTTTTT.

This rearrangement joins TRBV28 to TRBJ1-2; tentatively, D is TRBD1 (5 bases). The CDR3 is 13 amino acids. CDR1 is MDHEN, CDR2 SYDVKM, per germline. The germline V and J ends were trimmed by 3 bases and 2 bases, with 7 bases remaining between them. CDR3: CASSFSGNYGYTF. The CDR3 DNA sequence: TGTGCCAGCAGTTTCTCAGGGAACTATGGCTACACCTTC.

The chain combines TRBV4-1 with TRBJ2-7; maybe TRBD1 (6 bases). Trimming shortened V by 1 base and J by 2 bases, and 18 bases separated the two germline ends. CDR3 length: 17 amino acids. Germline V CDR1 and CDR2: MGHRA, YSYEKL. This CDR3 reads CASSQAPVAGVPYEQYF. In DNA form, the CDR3 reads TGCGCCAGCAGCCAAGCCCCCGTGGCAGGGGTTCCCTACGAGCAGTACTTC.

The rearrangement uses TRBV19 and TRBJ2-5; 8 nucleotides line up with TRBD1. The germline CDR1 and CDR2 sequences are LNHDA and SQIVND (reference sequence). This CDR3 is built from 13 residues. V trimming: 9 bases; J trimming: 2 bases; junction bases outside the gene matches: 5. The CDR3, as DNA: TGTGCCAGCCGGACAGGGAATCAAGAGACCCAGTACTTC. It is translated as CASRTGNQETQYF.

The genes are TRBV12-5 and TRBJ2-1; D is unresolved. V lost 3 bases to trimming and J lost 5 bases, with 5 bases between them. This CDR3 contains 12 residues. CDR1 and CDR2 (germline): LGHNT, FRNRAP. CDR3 bases: TGTGCTAGTGGTTTACTACACAATGAGCAGTTCTTC. As protein: CASGLLHNEQFF.

This chain links TRBV7-7 with TRBJ2-5, with D tentatively TRBD1 (5 bases). The CDR3 totals 14 residues. Trimming took off 5 bases at V and 5 bases at J, with 15 bases between the two ends. Germline assignment: CDR1 SSHAT and CDR2 FNYEAQ (reference sequence). In nucleotides, the CDR3 is TGTGCCAGCAGCCCTACAGGACCGAGGGAGACCCAGTACTTC. It encodes CASSPTGPRETQYF. Full variable domain (rest looked up from reference TRBV7-7 and TRBJ2-5): GAGVSQSPRYKVTKRGQDVTLRCDPISSHATLYWYQQALGQGPEFLTYFNYEAQPDKSGLPSDRFSAERPEGSISTLTIQRTEQRDSAMYRCASSPTGPRETQYFGPGTRLLVL.

The chain carries TRBV30 and TRBJ2-7; possible D gene TRBD2, 5 bases. The V end was cut by 3 bases, the J end by 0 bases, with 9 bases between. CDR3 length equals 13 residues. The germline V gene encodes CDR1 GTSNPN and CDR2 SVGIG (reference sequence). CDR3 amino acids: CAWSPGGSYEQYF. CDR3 coding DNA: TGTGCCTGGAGCCCCGGAGGCTCCTACGAGCAGTACTTC.

The V gene is TRBV2, the J gene TRBJ2-7, with 7 bases lining up with TRBD2. Germline loops: CDR1 SNHLY, CDR2 FYNNEI. CDR3 size: 11 residues. After removal of 1 base from V and 10 bases from J, the junction contained 1 base not matched to a gene. CDR3 amino acids: CASSEGGSQYF. The CDR3 coding sequence is TGTGCCAGCAGTGAAGGCGGGAGTCAGTACTTC.

CDR3: CASSLRRGGAPVTQYF. CDR3 in DNA: TGTGCCAGCAGCTTAAGAAGGGGTGGGGCCCCCGTTACGCAGTATTTT. The chain recombines TRBV7-2 with TRBJ2-3; TRBD1 might be the D (5 bases). The CDR3 is made up of 16 amino acids. V was pared by 2 bases and J by 8 bases, with 20 bases between. Germline loops: CDR1 SGHTA, CDR2 FQGNSA. Looking up the rest from reference TRBV7-2 and TRBJ2-3 gives the full variable domain: GAGVSQSPSNKVTEKGKDVELRCDPISGHTALYWYRQSLGQGLEFLIYFQGNSAPDKSGLPSDRFSAERTGGSVSTLTIQRTQQEDSAVYLCASSLRRGGAPVTQYFGPGTRLTVL.

V gene TRBV30 combines with J gene TRBJ1-1; D is unresolved. V lost 0 bases to trimming and J lost 4 bases, with 12 bases between them. This CDR3 comprises 14 residues. The germline V gene encodes CDR1 GTSNPN and CDR2 SVGIG (reference sequence). CDR3 nucleotides: TGTGCCTGGAGTGTCAGGTATCCTACCACTGAAGCTTTCTTT. As protein: CAWSVRYPTTEAFF.

This clone turned up a few times. The J gene is TRBJ2-1, the V gene TRBV6-6, with D perhaps TRBD2 (6 bases). Trimming cost V 6 bases and J 5 bases, with 14 bases left between them. CDR1 and CDR2 from the germline V gene are MNHNY and SVGAGI (reference sequence). This CDR3 comprises 14 residues. CDR3 in DNA: TGTGCCAGCAGGCAGTTGGGACTCCACAATGAGCAGTTCTTC. Protein: CASRQLGLHNEQFF.

The chain combines TRBV21-1 with TRBJ1-2. TRBV21-1 is deemed a pseudogene. This CDR3 region has 18 residues. The CDR3 coding sequence is TGTGCCAGCAGCAAATGCTGGGAGGTACACAGAATTAACTATGGCTACACCTTC. Translation: CASSKCWEVHRINYGYTF.

The chain combines TRBV5-1 with TRBJ2-3; D unclear. The V end lost 4 bases, the J end lost 0 bases, and 12 bases lay between the germline ends. Germline values: CDR1 SGHRS, CDR2 YFSETQ. This CDR3 has 15 amino acids. The CDR3 region is CASSLRPPSTDTQYF. The CDR3 DNA reads as TGCGCCAGCAGCCTCCGTCCCCCTAGCACAGATACGCAGTATTTT.

This chain connects TRBV7-9 to TRBJ1-4; 7 bases fit TRBD1. Germline V gives CDR1 SEHNR, CDR2 FQNEAQ (reference sequence). The CDR3 totals 16 residues. After removal of 0 bases from V and 5 bases from J, the junction contained 6 bases not matched to a gene. The CDR3 reads CASSLAWGQPNEKLFF. CDR3 coding DNA: TGTGCCAGCAGCTTAGCCTGGGGACAGCCAAATGAAAAACTGTTTTTT. Full variable domain (missing parts from reference TRBV7-9 and TRBJ1-4): DTGVSQNPRHKITKRGQNVTFRCDPISEHNRLYWYRQTLGQGPEFLTYFQNEAQLEKSRLLSDRFSAERPKGSFSTLEIQRTEQGDSAMYLCASSLAWGQPNEKLFFGSGTQLSVL.

The chain employs TRBV18 and TRBJ1-1; 7 bases map to TRBD1. Losses at the gene ends were 4 bases for V and 0 bases for J; bases not matched to a gene: 5. Germline V lookup: CDR1 KGHSH, CDR2 LQKENI. This CDR3 region has 15 residues. CDR3 residues: CASSRTTGLNTEAFF. The CDR3 DNA is TGTGCCAGCTCACGGACGACAGGGTTGAACACTGAAGCTTTCTTT.

V usage is TRBV7-2 and J usage is TRBJ2-1; D call uncertain. The V gene lost 3 bases and the J gene lost 4 bases, with 10 bases spanning the gap. The length of the CDR3 is 14 residues. CDR1 and CDR2 from the germline V gene are SGHTA and FQGNSA. The CDR3 DNA is TGTGCCAGCAGCTTGGCAGGAACGTACAATGAGCAGTTCTTC. Its translation is CASSLAGTYNEQFF.

This clone occurred once. The CDR3 is CAWSLGPFYGYTF. For the CDR3, the DNA is TGTGCCTGGAGTCTGGGGCCTTTTTATGGCTACACCTTC. The genes are TRBV30 and TRBJ1-2; D might be TRBD1 (5 bases). The CDR3 runs 13 residues. The V gene lost 2 bases and the J gene lost 5 bases, with 12 bases spanning the gap. Germline V gene sequence: CDR1 GTSNPN, CDR2 SVGIG (reference sequence).

CDR3 DNA sequence: TGTGCCAGCAGTGCGCAGTCAGATGTGAATGAGCAGTTCTTC. This encodes CASSAQSDVNEQFF. This chain connects TRBV6-4 to TRBJ2-1; D not resolved. The CDR3 totals 14 residues. Germline loops: CDR1 MRHNA, CDR2 SNTAGT. With 4 bases removed from V and 7 bases from J, the gap between germline ends came to 14 bases.

The chain carries TRBV9 and TRBJ2-5; 7 positions match TRBD2. V lost 9 bases to trimming and J lost 1 base; unmatched junction nucleotides: 12. Germline V lookup: CDR1 SGDLS, CDR2 YYNGEE. This CDR3 is built from 15 residues. The CDR3 reads CATMLSSGVQETQYF. The CDR3 nucleotides are TGTGCCACCATGCTGTCCAGCGGGGTCCAAGAGACCCAGTACTTC.

The chain joins TRBV5-8 to TRBJ1-2; the D gene is possibly TRBD1 (5 bases). The CDR3 has 14 amino acids. V was trimmed by 0 bases and J by 2 bases, leaving 8 bases between them. Germline V gives CDR1 SGHTS, CDR2 YDEGEE. CDR3 in amino acids: CASSLGAGNYGYTF. CDR3 sequence (DNA): TGTGCCAGCAGCTTGGGTGCAGGGAACTATGGCTACACCTTC. Variable domain in full (rest from reference TRBV5-8 and TRBJ1-2): EAGVTQSPTHLIKTRGQQATLRCSPISGHTSVYWYQQALGLGLQFLLWYDEGEERNRGNFPPRFSGRQFPNYSSELNVNALELEDSALYLCASSLGAGNYGYTFGSGTRLTVV.

The rearrangement uses TRBV7-2 and TRBJ2-1; 9 bases align to TRBD2. The germline gives CDR1 SGHTA, CDR2 FQGNSA. V lost 5 bases, J lost 6 bases, and 14 bases stayed unmatched. The CDR3 length is 17 residues. The CDR3 spells CASSLKGPGLAFNEQFF. The DNA of the CDR3 is TGTGCCAGCAGCCTTAAGGGTCCTGGACTAGCGTTCAATGAGCAGTTCTTC.

The V gene is TRBV30, the J gene TRBJ1-2; D not certain. Per germline, CDR1 GTSNPN and CDR2 SVGIG (reference sequence). The V end lost 4 bases, the J end lost 8 bases, and 11 bases lay between the germline ends. The CDR3 runs 11 residues. The CDR3 sequence: CAWTGNRGYTF. The CDR3 DNA sequence: TGTGCCTGGACCGGGAATCGAGGCTACACCTTC.

This chain uses TRBV19 with TRBJ1-1, with a tentative D call TRBD1 (5 bases). Germline values: CDR1 LNHDA, CDR2 SQIVND (reference sequence). This CDR3 is 12 amino acids long. Between the trimmed V and J ends, which lost 7 bases and 7 bases, there was a span of 13 bases. In DNA, the CDR3 is TGTGCCAGTATCAGGGAAAGGAGTGAAGCTTTCTTT. Amino acid sequence: CASIRERSEAFF.